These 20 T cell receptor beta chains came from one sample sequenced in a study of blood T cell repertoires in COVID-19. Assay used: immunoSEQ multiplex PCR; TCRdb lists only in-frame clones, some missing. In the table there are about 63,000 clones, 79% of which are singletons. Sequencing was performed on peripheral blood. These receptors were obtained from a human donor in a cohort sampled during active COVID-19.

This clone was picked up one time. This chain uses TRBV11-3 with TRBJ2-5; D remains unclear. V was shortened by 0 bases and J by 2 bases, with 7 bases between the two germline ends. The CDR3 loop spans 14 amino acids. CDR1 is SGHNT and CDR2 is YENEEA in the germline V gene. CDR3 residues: CASSLEGRQETQYF. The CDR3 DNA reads TGTGCCAGCAGCTTAGAAGGCAGGCAAGAGACCCAGTACTTC. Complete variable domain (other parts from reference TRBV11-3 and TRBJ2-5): EAGVVQSPRYKIIEKKQPVAFWCNPISGHNTLYWYLQNLGQGPELLIRYENEEAVDDSQLPKDRFSAERLKGVDSTLKIQPAELGDSAVYLCASSLEGRQETQYFGPGTRLLVL.

Written as DNA, the CDR3 is TGCGCCAGCAGCCCTCCCTTCCAGGGACTAGCGGGAGTCCGCGAAGGGTACGAGCAGTACTTC. Its translation is CASSPPFQGLAGVREGYEQYF. This rearrangement joins TRBV5-1 to TRBJ2-7; 14 nucleotides line up with TRBD2. V was clipped by 4 bases and J by 4 bases; unmatched bases: 22. This CDR3 has 21 amino acids. From germline, CDR1 is SGHRS and CDR2 YFSETQ.

Here the CDR3 DNA reads TGTGCCAGCAGCTCGAGACGGAGTGTAAGGTCCTACGAGCAGTACTTC. Translation gives CASSSRRSVRSYEQYF. This sequence joins TRBV7-2 and TRBJ2-7, with D unresolved. The CDR3 sequence is 16 residues long. The V and J ends lost 4 bases and 1 base respectively, with 17 bases between them. Germline V gene lookup returns CDR1 SGHTA and CDR2 FQGNSA.

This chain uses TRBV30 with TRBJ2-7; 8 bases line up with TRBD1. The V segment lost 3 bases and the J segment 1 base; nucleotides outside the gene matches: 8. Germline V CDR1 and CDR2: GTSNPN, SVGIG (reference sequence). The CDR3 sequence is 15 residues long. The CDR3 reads CAWSPRDRISYEQYF. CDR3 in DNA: TGTGCCTGGAGCCCTCGGGACAGGATTTCCTACGAGCAGTACTTC. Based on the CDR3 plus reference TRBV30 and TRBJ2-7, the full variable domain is SQTIHQWPATLVQPVGSPLSLECTVEGTSNPNLYWYRQAAGRGLQLLFYSVGIGQISSEVPQNLSASRPQDRQFILSSKKLLLSDSGFYLCAWSPRDRISYEQYFGPGTRLTVT.

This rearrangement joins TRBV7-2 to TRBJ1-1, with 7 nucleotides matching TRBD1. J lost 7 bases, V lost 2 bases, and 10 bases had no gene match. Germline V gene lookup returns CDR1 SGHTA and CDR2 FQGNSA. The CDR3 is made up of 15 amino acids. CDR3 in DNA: TGTGCCAGCAGCTTATTTCTTACAGGGGCCGATGAAGCTTTCTTT. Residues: CASSLFLTGADEAFF.

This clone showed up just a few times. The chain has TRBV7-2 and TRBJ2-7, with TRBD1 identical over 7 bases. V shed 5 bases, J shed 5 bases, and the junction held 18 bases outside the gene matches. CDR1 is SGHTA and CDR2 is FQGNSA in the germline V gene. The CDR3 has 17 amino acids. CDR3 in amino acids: CASSPKWLSTGLHEQYF. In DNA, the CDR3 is TGTGCCAGCAGCCCCAAATGGTTGTCGACAGGGCTGCACGAGCAGTACTTC. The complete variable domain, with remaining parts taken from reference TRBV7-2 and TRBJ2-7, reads GAGVSQSPSNKVTEKGKDVELRCDPISGHTALYWYRQSLGQGLEFLIYFQGNSAPDKSGLPSDRFSAERTGGSVSTLTIQRTQQEDSAVYLCASSPKWLSTGLHEQYFGPGTRLTVT.

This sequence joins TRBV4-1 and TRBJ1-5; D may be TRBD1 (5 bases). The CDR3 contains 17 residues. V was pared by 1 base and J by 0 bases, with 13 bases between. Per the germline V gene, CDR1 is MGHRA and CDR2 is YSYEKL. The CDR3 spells CASSQAARGISNQPQHF. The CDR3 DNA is TGCGCCAGCAGCCAAGCCGCCCGGGGGATTAGCAATCAGCCCCAGCATTTT.

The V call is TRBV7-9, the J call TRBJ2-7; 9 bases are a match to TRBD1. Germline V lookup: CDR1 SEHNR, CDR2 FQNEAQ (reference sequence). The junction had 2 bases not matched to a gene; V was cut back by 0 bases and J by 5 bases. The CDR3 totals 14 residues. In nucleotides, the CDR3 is TGTGCCAGCAGCTTAGCGGACAGGGGCCACGAGCAGTACTTC. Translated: CASSLADRGHEQYF.

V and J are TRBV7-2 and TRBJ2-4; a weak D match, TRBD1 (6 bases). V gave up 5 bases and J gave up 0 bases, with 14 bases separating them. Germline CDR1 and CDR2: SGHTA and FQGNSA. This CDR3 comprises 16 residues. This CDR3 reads CASSPAGVLAKNIQYF. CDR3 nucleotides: TGTGCCAGCAGCCCCGCAGGGGTACTAGCCAAAAACATTCAGTACTTC.

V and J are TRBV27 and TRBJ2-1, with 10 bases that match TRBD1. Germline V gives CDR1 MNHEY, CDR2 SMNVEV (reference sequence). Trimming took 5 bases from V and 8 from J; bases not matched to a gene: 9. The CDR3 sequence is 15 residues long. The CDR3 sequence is CASSPLTGGNYEQFF. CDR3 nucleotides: TGTGCCAGCAGTCCCCTGACAGGGGGCAACTATGAGCAGTTCTTC.

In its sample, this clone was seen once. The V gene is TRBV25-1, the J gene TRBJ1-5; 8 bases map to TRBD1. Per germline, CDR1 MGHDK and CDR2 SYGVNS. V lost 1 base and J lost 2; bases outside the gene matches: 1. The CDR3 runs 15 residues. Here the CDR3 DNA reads TGTGCCAGCAGTGAATGGGGACAGGGCAATCAGCCCCAGCATTTT. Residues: CASSEWGQGNQPQHF.

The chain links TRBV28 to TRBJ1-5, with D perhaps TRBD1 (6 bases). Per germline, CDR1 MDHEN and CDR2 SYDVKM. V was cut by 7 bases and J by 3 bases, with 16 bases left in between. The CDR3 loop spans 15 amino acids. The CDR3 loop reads CASKVGGGANQPQHF. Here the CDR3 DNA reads TGTGCCAGCAAAGTGGGGGGGGGCGCCAATCAGCCCCAGCATTTT.

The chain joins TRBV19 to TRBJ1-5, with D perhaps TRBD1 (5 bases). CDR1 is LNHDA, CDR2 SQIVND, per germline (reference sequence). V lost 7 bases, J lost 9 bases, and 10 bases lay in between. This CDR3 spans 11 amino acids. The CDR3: CASNGGGPQHF. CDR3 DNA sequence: TGTGCCAGTAACGGGGGGGGGCCCCAGCATTTT.

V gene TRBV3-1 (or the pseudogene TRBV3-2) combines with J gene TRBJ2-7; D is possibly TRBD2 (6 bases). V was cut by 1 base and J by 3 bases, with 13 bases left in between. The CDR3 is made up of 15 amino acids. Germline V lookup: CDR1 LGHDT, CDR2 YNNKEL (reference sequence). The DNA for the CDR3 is TGTGCCAGCAGCCAAGCCCGGGACTTGCTCTACGAGCAGTACTTC. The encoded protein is CASSQARDLLYEQYF.

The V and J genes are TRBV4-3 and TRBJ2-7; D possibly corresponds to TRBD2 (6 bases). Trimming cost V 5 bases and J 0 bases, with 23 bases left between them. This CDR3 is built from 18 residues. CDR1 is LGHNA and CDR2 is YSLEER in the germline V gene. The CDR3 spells CASSKQPSRGGSSYEQYF. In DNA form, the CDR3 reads TGCGCCAGCAGCAAGCAGCCCAGCCGGGGAGGTAGCTCCTACGAGCAGTACTTC.

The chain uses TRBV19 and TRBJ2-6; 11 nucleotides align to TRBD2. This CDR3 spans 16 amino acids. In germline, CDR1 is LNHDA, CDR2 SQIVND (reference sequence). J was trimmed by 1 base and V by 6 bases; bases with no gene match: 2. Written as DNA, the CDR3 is TGTGCCAGTAGACTAGCGGGAGCTTCTGGGGCCAACGTCCTGACTTTC. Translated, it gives CASRLAGASGANVLTF.

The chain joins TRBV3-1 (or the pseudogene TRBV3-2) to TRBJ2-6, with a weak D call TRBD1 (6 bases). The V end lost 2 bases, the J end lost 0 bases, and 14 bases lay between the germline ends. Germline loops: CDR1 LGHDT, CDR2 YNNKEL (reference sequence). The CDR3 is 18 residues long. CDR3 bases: TGTGCCAGCAGCCAACAATTGGCAGGGGTCTCTGGGGCCAACGTCCTGACTTTC. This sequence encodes CASSQQLAGVSGANVLTF.

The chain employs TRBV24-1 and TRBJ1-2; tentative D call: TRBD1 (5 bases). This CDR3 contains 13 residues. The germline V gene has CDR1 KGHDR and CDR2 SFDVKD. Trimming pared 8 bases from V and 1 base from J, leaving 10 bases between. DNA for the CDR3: TGTGCCACCAACGACGGGGGTAACTATGGCTACACCTTC. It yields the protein CATNDGGNYGYTF.

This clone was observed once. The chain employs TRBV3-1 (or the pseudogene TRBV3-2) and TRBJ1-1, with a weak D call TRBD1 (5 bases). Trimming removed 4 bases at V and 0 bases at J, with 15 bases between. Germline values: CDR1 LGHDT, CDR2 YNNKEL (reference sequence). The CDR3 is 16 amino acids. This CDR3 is CASSPRQHRMNTEAFF. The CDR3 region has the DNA TGTGCCAGCAGCCCCCGACAGCACCGCATGAACACTGAAGCTTTCTTT.

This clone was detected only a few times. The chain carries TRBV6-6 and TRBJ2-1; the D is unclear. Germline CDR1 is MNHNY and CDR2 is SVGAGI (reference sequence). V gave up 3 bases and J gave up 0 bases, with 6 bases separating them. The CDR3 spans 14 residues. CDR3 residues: CASSYGSSYNEQFF. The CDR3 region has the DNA TGTGCCAGCAGTTATGGCAGCTCCTACAATGAGCAGTTCTTC.